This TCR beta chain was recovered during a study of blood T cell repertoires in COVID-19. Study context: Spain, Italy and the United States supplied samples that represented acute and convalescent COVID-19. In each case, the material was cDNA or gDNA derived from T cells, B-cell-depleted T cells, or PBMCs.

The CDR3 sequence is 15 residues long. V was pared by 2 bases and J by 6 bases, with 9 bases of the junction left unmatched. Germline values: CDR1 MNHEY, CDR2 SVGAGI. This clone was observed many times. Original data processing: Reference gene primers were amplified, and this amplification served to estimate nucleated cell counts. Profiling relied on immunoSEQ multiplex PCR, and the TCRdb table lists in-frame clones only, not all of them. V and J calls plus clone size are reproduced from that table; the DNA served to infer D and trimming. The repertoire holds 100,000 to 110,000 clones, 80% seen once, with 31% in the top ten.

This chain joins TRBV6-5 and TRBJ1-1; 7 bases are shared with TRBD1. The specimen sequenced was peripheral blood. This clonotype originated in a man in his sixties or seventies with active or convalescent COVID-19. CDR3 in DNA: TGTGCCAGCAGTTACACCAACGCCGGACAGGCTGAAGCTTTCTTT. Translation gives CASSYTNAGQAEAFF.